This entry concerns a single T cell receptor (beta chain). Its antigen specificity is not known. One base away lies a much larger clone, so this may be a sequencing read error. Sequences SGDLS (CDR1) and YYNGEE (CDR2) are obtained from the germline V gene. From the cysteine through the phenylalanine, the CDR3 covers 15 amino acids. The DNA shown is the 45-base CDR3, in frame from base 1. This sample is drawn from a study of identical twins (dated by TCRdb to about 2016). Concerning the study at large: To test whether fetal clonotypes persist, this study deep-sequenced TCR alpha and beta repertoires from monozygotic twins, from unrelated adults of various ages, and from cord blood. To rule out contamination, the twin experiments were replicated at different times with different library preparation protocols. What the research found in general, with its limitations: Out-of-frame TCR alpha sharing in monozygotic twins was systematically underestimated by recombination models, whereas sharing between unrelated individuals was in agreement with the recombination models. The excess sharing between twins in beta out-of-frame sequences was weaker because fewer shared sequences reduced the signal-to-noise ratio. Zero-insertion analyses could be partly confounded by invariant T cells such as MAIT and iNKT, though diverse VJ usage argued against such confounding for most clonotypes. Because the same donors could not be followed over many years, the conclusions depended on cross-sectional statistical analysis. Compared with coincidental sharing between unrelated individuals, out-of-frame TCR alpha sequences shared between twins had an excess of sequences with low generation probability. Abundant cord blood beta clonotypes had fewer insertions, young adult naive repertoires showed a similar but weaker trend, and memory repertoires showed no such trend.

Every donor in the study was a healthy Caucasian. The twin cohort consisted of three pairs of female monozygotic twins, all aged about 18 to 29 years. CD4+ and CD8+ T cell populations were isolated with positive isolation kits from Invitrogen. The library was prepared using 5' RACE. These reads were obtained on an Illumina HiSeq 2000. A universal primer binding site was added through template switching, and the final cDNA carried a unique molecular identifier so that TCR cDNA molecules could be counted accurately. Specific primers in the conserved constant-segment region were used to synthesize first-strand cDNA for the TCR alpha and beta chains. Each cDNA library was double barcoded, with a SMART-Mk sample barcode plus Illumina barcodes, to control for contamination. TruSeq adapter sequences and Illumina sample barcodes were added in two successive PCR steps. TCR alpha and beta cDNA libraries were sequenced on the Illumina HiSeq platform with custom primers. Processing in the source paper ran as follows. Raw reads were processed with MiGEC to extract unique molecular identifiers, and MiXCR was used to determine CDR3 positions. For each individual, recombination models were inferred using an EM algorithm with the repgenHMM and IGoR tools. Shared clonotype analysis was performed with the tcR package in R, normalizing sharing by the product of cloneset sizes. To study raw recombination free of thymic and clonal selection effects, out-of-frame nonproductive sequences were analyzed. The public reads were run again by TCRdb, first through fastp at Q25 and then through MiXCR, and only productive beta chains were kept. All rows with the same CDR3 protein become a single entry with the most common DNA and genes. TCRdb, not the original authors, processed these V and J calls. The sample table records 500,000 to 550,000 distinct CDR3 sequences; less than 25% of these occur just once. The ten most abundant clones make up about 0.99% of the sample.

The same sample was also studied in work on T cells expressing NK-cell markers. As noted in the second study: Three sorted T-cell subsets (CD3+CD56+NKG2C+, CD3+CD56+NKG2C- and CD3+CD56-NKG2C+) from several donors had their TCR beta-chain repertoires profiled. Of the eight sequenced donors, seven were found to be HCMV-seropositive and one was found to be HCMV-seronegative. To restrict sorting to alphabetaTCR-expressing T cells, an anti-gammadeltaTCR antibody was added in several experiments. In over 5 donors, the dominant CD3+CD56+NKG2C+ clonotypes were among the top 10 CD8+ clonotypes and accounted for about 1.0-7.5% of CD8+ T cells. Those dominant clonotypes were again the most abundant among CD3+CD56-NKG2C+ cells in a handful of donors, at about 25-65%. Whether the expanded NKG2C-expressing T cell clones were specific for HCMV antigens was left unclear. The study sequenced eight donors, all healthy volunteers chosen at random: three men and five women. To determine HCMV serostatus, a commercial ELISA kit was used to detect HCMV-specific IgG in serum. MIGEC was used to demultiplex reads and group reads by UMI, and MiTCR was used to assemble and quantify clonotypes. Only TCR cDNA sequences supported by at least two reads were kept to exclude erroneous sequences. The tcR package was used for downstream repertoire analysis, and clonotypes were matched across fractions by CDR3 nucleotide sequence plus V segment. VDJmatch was used to annotate antigen specificity against VDJdb, with one amino acid substitution allowed in CDR3.

This sequence uses TRBV9 and TRBJ2-5; the D gene is possibly TRBD1 or TRBD2, each agreeing over 5 bases. This TCR derives from a woman between 18 and 29 years old in good health. The sequenced material came from CD4+ T cells sorted from blood. The base sequence is TGTGCCAGCAGCGTAGCCCCGGGACCGTTAGAGACCCAGCACTTC. Its translation reads: CASSVAPGPLETQHF.